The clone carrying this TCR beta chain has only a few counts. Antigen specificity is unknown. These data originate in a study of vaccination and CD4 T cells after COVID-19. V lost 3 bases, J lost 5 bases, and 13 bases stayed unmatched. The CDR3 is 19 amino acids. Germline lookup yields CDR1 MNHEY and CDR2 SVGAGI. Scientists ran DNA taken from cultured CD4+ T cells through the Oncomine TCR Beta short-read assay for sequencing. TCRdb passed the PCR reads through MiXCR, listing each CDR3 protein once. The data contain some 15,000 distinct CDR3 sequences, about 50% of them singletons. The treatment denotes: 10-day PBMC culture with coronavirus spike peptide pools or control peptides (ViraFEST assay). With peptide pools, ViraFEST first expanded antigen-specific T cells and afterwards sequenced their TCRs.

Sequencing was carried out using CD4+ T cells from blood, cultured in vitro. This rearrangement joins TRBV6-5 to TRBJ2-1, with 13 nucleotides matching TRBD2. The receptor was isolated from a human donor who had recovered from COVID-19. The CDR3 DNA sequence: TGTGCCAGCAGTTATCCTACCTTCCGGACTAGCGGGAGCCACAATGAGCAGTTCTTC. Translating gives CASSYPTFRTSGSHNEQFF.